One and the same sample provided the 11 T cell receptor beta chains below, sequenced in a study of shared clonotypes between healthy human individuals. Clones were read by immunoSEQ multiplex PCR, and TCRdb kept only the in-frame ones, dropping some. Of 1,500,000 or so clones in the sample, roughly 96% were seen once. Sequenced material: naive CD4+ T cells sorted from blood. Subset of the sample: CD45RA+ positively selected. The source is a man between 25 and 39 years old in good health.

This clone was seen a single time. J is TRBJ2-1 and V is TRBV18; maybe TRBD1 (5 bases). The CDR3 is 12 residues long. Deletions cut 5 bases from V and 8 bases from J, with 10 bases between. The V gene's germline CDR1 is KGHSH and CDR2 LQKENI. The CDR3 DNA reads TGTGCCAGCTCAAAGGGGTGGGATGAGCAGTTCTTC. Protein product: CASSKGWDEQFF. The whole variable domain, remainder taken from reference TRBV18 and TRBJ2-1, is NAGVMQNPRHLVRRRGQEARLRCSPMKGHSHVYWYRQLPEEGLKFMVYLQKENIIDESGMPKERFSAEFPKEGPSILRIQQVVRGDSAAYFCASSKGWDEQFFGPGTRLTVL.

This rearrangement joins TRBV7-9 to TRBJ2-3; 9 bases are a match to TRBD1. With 0 bases clipped from V and 4 bases from J, the junction kept 8 bases outside the gene matches. CDR3 size: 17 residues. Germline CDR1 is SEHNR and CDR2 is FQNEAQ (reference sequence). This CDR3 is CASSLAWTGVEADTQYF. The CDR3 DNA is TGTGCCAGCAGCTTAGCTTGGACAGGGGTGGAAGCAGATACGCAGTATTTT.

This chain joins TRBV2 and TRBJ2-6; D perhaps matches TRBD1 (5 bases). Looked up from germline, CDR1 is SNHLY and CDR2 is FYNNEI. Trimming removed 4 bases at V and 2 bases at J, with 12 bases between. There are 16 residues in the CDR3. Written as DNA, the CDR3 is TGTGCCAGCAGTGGGCAGGGTGCCGCTGGGGCCAACGTCCTGACTTTC. The encoded protein is CASSGQGAAGANVLTF.

This chain links TRBV10-1 with TRBJ2-5; D unresolved. This CDR3 region has 16 residues. In germline, CDR1 is WNHNN, CDR2 SYGVQD (reference sequence). V dropped 8 bases and J dropped 3 bases, with 22 bases sitting between them. The CDR3 DNA is TGCGCCAGCCATGCCCCAAAAAAATCCCCCAAAGAGACCCAGTACTTC. It encodes CASHAPKKSPKETQYF.

The chain couples TRBV6-1 to TRBJ1-2; 12 bases line up with TRBD1. This CDR3 comprises 16 residues. V was pared by 2 bases and J by 8 bases, with 9 bases of the junction left unmatched. Germline CDR1 reads MNHNS; CDR2 reads SASEGT. The CDR3 DNA is TGTGCCAGCAGTGAACTTGGGACAGGGGGCTTCGGAGGCTACACCTTC. Residues: CASSELGTGGFGGYTF.

This clone has just one count. The chain couples TRBV7-2 to TRBJ2-7; D is undetermined. V lost 5 bases and J lost 4, with 15 bases in between. The CDR3 is 14 amino acids. CDR1 SGHTA and CDR2 FQGNSA come from the germline V gene. This chain's CDR3 is CASSRRVEIYEQYF. The CDR3 nucleotides are TGTGCCAGCAGCCGACGGGTAGAAATTTACGAGCAGTACTTC. Based on the CDR3 plus reference TRBV7-2 and TRBJ2-7, the full variable domain is GAGVSQSPSNKVTEKGKDVELRCDPISGHTALYWYRQSLGQGLEFLIYFQGNSAPDKSGLPSDRFSAERTGGSVSTLTIQRTQQEDSAVYLCASSRRVEIYEQYFGPGTRLTVT.

This clone showed up just once. This sequence joins TRBV10-1 and TRBJ2-5; 7 bases are a match to TRBD2. V lost 2 bases, J lost 7 bases, and 16 bases stayed unmatched. The CDR3 is 17 residues long. Germline CDR1 is WNHNN and CDR2 is SYGVQD (reference sequence). The chain's CDR3 is CASSERKSSGAHGTQYF. CDR3 nucleotides: TGCGCCAGCAGTGAGAGGAAGTCGAGCGGGGCCCACGGGACCCAGTACTTC.

CDR3 sequence (DNA): TGCGCCAGCAGGGAATATTTCAGGAACACTGAAGCTTTCTTT. Protein sequence: CASREYFRNTEAFF. This chain links TRBV10-2 with TRBJ1-1; D is ambiguous. Trimming removed 6 bases at V and 1 base at J, with 12 bases between. Germline V gene data show CDR1 as WSHSY and CDR2 as SAAADI. The CDR3 spans 14 residues.

The V gene is TRBV5-1, the J gene TRBJ2-1; tentative D call: TRBD2 (6 bases). From germline, CDR1 is SGHRS and CDR2 YFSETQ. The CDR3 loop spans 14 amino acids. V shed 1 base and J shed 7 bases, with 12 bases lying between them. The CDR3 DNA follows: TGCGCCAGCAGCTTGAGCACTAGCTATAATGAGCAGTTCTTC. It encodes CASSLSTSYNEQFF.

This clone was picked up a small number of times. The chain links TRBV5-1 to TRBJ1-1; 7 bases map to TRBD1. V was pared by 0 bases and J by 6 bases, with 5 bases of the junction left unmatched. Germline assignment: CDR1 SGHRS and CDR2 YFSETQ. This CDR3 region has 14 residues. CDR3: CASSLVTGWAEAFF. CDR3 nucleotides: TGCGCCAGCAGCTTGGTGACAGGGTGGGCTGAAGCTTTCTTT.

The CDR3 DNA reads as TGTGCCACCAGCAGAGATACGAGCGGCGAGCAGTACTTC. Encoded protein: CATSRDTSGEQYF. The chain joins TRBV15 to TRBJ2-7; D is possibly TRBD2 (5 bases). The germline CDR1 and CDR2 sequences are LNHNV and YYDKDF (reference sequence). V was shortened by 0 bases and J by 6 bases, with 9 bases between the two germline ends. The CDR3 covers 13 residues.